This TCR beta chain was retrieved from a study of shared clonotypes between healthy human individuals. Findings of the study overall: Sharing of clonotypes among donors was expected to vary with sequencing depth. The authors sampled blood alone, and tissue repertoires likely differ.

Remarks on this clone: Its antigen remains unidentified.

Naive CD8 isolation took CD45RO-negative cells positively selected for CCR7 and excluded terminally differentiated effector memory CD45RA+ cells. Clones were read by immunoSEQ multiplex PCR, and TCRdb kept only the in-frame ones, dropping some. The sample records approximately 810,000 clones, over 90% being singletons. The clonotype originates from a man aged 30-40 years in good health. Input material: naive CD8+ T cells sorted from blood.

The CDR3 spells CASSLSAGSGYEQYF. DNA for the CDR3: TGTGCCAGCAGCTTATCGGCAGGGAGCGGCTACGAGCAGTACTTC. This chain uses TRBV7-6 with TRBJ2-7; perhaps D is TRBD1 or TRBD2 (5 bases each). The CDR3 is 15 residues long. Germline V gene sequence: CDR1 SGHVS, CDR2 FNYEAQ. V lost 2 bases to trimming and J lost 3 bases, with 14 bases between them.